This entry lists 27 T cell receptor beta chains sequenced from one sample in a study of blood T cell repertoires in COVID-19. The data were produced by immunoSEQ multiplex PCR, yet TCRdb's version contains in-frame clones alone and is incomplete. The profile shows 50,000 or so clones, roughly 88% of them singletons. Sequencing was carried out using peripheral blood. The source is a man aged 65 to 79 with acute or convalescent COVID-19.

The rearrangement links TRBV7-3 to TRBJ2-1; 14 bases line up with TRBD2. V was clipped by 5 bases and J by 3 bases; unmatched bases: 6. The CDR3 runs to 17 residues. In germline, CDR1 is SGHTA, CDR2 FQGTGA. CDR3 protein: CASSAATSGRVYNEQFF. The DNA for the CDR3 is TGTGCCAGCAGCGCCGCGACTAGCGGGAGGGTCTACAATGAGCAGTTCTTC. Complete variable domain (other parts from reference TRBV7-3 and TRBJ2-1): GAGVSQTPSNKVTEKGKYVELRCDPISGHTALYWYRQSLGQGPEFLIYFQGTGAADDSGLPNDRFFAVRPEGSVSTLKIQRTERGDSAVYLCASSAATSGRVYNEQFFGPGTRLTVL.

The CDR3 sequence: CASSTGTNYEQYF. The CDR3 bases are TGTGCCAGCAGTACCGGGACTAACTACGAGCAGTACTTC. The V call is TRBV28, the J call TRBJ2-7; 7 bases are shared with TRBD2. The CDR3 extends over 13 amino acids. Germline V CDR1 and CDR2: MDHEN, SYDVKM. V shed 5 bases, J shed 3 bases, and the junction held 4 bases outside the gene matches.

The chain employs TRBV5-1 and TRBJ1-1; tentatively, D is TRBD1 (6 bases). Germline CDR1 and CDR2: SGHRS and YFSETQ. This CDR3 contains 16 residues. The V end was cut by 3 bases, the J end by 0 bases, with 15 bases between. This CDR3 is CASSSRDTNMNTEAFF. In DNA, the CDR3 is TGCGCCAGCAGCTCCCGGGACACAAACATGAACACTGAAGCTTTCTTT.

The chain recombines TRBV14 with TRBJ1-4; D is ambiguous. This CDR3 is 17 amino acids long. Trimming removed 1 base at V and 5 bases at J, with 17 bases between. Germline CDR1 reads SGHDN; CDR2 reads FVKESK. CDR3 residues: CASSQGFGVSVNEKLFF. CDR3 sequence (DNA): TGTGCCAGCAGCCAAGGATTTGGTGTCAGCGTAAATGAAAAACTGTTTTTT.

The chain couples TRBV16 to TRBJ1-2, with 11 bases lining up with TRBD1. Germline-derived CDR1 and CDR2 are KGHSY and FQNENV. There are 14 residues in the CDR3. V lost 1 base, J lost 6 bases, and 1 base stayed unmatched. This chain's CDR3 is CASSQWTGGDGYTF. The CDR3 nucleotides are TGTGCCAGCAGCCAATGGACAGGGGGCGATGGCTACACCTTC. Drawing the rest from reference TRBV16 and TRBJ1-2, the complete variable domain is GEEVAQTPKHLVRGEGQKAKLYCAPIKGHSYVFWYQQVLKNEFKFLISFQNENVFDETGMPKERFSAKCLPNSPCSLEIQATKLEDSAVYFCASSQWTGGDGYTFGSGTRLTVV.

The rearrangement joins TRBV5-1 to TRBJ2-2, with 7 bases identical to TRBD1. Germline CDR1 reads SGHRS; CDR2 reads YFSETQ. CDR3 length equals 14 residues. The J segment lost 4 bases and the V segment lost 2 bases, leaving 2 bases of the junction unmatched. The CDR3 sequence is CASSFAGGTGELFF. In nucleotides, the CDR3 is TGCGCCAGCAGCTTCGCAGGGGGCACCGGGGAGCTGTTTTTT.

The CDR3 DNA is TGTGCCAGCAGTTTCACGCCAGGGAACACTGAAGCTTTCTTT. It specifies CASSFTPGNTEAFF. This chain uses TRBV6-5 with TRBJ1-1; D is unclear. The V end was cut by 4 bases, the J end by 1 base, with 10 bases between. Germline lookup yields CDR1 MNHEY and CDR2 SVGAGI. This CDR3 contains 14 residues.

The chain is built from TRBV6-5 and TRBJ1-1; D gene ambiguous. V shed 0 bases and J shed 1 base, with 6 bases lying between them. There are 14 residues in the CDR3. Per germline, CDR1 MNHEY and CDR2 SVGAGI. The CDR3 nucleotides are TGTGCCAGCAGTTACTCGAACACGAACACTGAAGCTTTCTTT. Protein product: CASSYSNTNTEAFF.

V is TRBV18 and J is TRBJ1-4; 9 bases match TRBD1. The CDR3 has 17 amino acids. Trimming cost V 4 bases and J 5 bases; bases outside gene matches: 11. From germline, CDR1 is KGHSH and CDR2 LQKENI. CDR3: CASSLFGTGHRNEKLFF. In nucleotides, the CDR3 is TGTGCCAGCTCACTTTTCGGGACAGGGCATCGGAATGAAAAACTGTTTTTT.

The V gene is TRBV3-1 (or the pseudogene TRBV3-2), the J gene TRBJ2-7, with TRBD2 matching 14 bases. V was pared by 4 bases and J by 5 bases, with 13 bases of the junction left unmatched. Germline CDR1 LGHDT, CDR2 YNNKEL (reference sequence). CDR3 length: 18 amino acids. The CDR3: CASSRGLAGGPKRDEQYF. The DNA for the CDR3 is TGTGCCAGCAGCCGAGGACTAGCGGGGGGACCCAAGAGGGACGAGCAGTACTTC.

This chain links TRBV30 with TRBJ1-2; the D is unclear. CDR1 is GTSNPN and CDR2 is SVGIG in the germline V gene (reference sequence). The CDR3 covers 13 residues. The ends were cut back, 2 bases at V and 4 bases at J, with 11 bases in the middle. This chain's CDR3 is CAWSKPGGYGYTF. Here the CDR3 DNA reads TGTGCCTGGAGTAAACCCGGCGGCTATGGCTACACCTTC.

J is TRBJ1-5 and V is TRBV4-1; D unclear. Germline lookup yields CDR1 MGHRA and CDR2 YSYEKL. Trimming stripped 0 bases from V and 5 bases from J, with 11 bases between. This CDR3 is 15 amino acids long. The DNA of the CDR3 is TGCGCCAGCAGCCAAGAAGCTCCGGGTTATCAGCCCCAGCATTTT. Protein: CASSQEAPGYQPQHF.

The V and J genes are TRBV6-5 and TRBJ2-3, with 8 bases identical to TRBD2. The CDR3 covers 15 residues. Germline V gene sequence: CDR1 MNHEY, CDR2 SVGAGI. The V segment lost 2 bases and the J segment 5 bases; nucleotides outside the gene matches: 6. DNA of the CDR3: TGTGCCAGCAGTTACGGGACTAGAGGTGGAGATACGCAGTATTTT. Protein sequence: CASSYGTRGGDTQYF.

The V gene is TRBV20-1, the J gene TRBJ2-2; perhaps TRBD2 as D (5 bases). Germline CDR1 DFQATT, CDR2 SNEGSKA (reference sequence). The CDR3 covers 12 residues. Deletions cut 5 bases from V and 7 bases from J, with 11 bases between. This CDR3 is CSAGGGLGELFF. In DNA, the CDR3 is TGCAGTGCTGGTGGCGGGCTCGGGGAGCTGTTTTTT.

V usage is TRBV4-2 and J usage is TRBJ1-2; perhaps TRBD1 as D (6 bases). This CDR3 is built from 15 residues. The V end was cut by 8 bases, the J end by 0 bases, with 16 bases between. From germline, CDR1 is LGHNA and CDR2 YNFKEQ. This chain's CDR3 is CASSVQGISNYGYTF. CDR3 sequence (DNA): TGTGCCAGCTCGGTTCAGGGGATATCTAACTATGGCTACACCTTC.

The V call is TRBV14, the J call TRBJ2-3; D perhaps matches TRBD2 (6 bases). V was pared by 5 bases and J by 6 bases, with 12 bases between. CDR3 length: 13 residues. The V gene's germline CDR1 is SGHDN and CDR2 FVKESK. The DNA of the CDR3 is TGTGCCAGCAGCTCAACGGGGGTTGATACGCAGTATTTT. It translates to CASSSTGVDTQYF.

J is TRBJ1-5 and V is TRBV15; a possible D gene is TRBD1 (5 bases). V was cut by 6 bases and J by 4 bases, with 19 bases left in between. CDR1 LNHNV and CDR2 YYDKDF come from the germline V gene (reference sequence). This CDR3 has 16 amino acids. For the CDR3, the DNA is TGTGCCACCAGGACTGGGGGGGGAGAAGGGAATCAGCCCCAGCATTTT. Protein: CATRTGGGEGNQPQHF. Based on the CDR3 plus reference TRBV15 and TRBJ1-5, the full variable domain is DAMVIQNPRYQVTQFGKPVTLSCSQTLNHNVMYWYQQKSSQAPKLLFHYYDKDFNNEADTPDNFQSRRPNTSFCFLDIRSPGLGDTAMYLCATRTGGGEGNQPQHFGDGTRLSIL.

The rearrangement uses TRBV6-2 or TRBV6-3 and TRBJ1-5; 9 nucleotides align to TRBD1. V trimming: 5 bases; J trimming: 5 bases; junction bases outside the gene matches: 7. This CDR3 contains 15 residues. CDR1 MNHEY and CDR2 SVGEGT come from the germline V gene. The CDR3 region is CASSRGTGRDQPQHF. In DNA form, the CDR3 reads TGTGCCAGCAGTCGGGGGACAGGGAGGGATCAGCCCCAGCATTTT.

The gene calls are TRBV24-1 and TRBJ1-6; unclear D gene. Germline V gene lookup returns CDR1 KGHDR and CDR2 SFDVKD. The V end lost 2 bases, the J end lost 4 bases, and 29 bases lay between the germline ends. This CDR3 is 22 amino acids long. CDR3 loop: CATSDWRQKTISEAVYNSPLHF. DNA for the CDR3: TGTGCCACCAGTGATTGGAGGCAGAAGACCATATCCGAAGCGGTTTATAATTCACCCCTCCACTTT.

The CDR3 spells CASSFTSGTDTQYF. The CDR3 DNA is TGTGCCAGCAGCTTTACTTCCGGCACAGATACGCAGTATTTT. The rearrangement joins TRBV5-8 to TRBJ2-3; D gene uncertain. Trimming stripped 2 bases from V and 1 base from J, with 8 bases between. Germline CDR1 is SGHTS and CDR2 is YDEGEE. This CDR3 is built from 14 residues.

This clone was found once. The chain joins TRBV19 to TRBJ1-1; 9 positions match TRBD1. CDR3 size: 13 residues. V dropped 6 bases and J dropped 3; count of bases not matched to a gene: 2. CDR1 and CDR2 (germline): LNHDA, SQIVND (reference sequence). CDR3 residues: CASRTGGDTEAFF. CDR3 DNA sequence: TGTGCCAGTAGGACAGGGGGGGACACTGAAGCTTTCTTT.

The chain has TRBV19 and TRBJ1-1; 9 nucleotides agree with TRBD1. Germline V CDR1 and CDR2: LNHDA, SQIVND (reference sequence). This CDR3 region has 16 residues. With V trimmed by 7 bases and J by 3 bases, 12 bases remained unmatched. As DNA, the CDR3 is TGTGCCAGTAAGGGGGGGGACAGGGATGCGGACACTGAAGCTTTCTTT. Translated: CASKGGDRDADTEAFF.

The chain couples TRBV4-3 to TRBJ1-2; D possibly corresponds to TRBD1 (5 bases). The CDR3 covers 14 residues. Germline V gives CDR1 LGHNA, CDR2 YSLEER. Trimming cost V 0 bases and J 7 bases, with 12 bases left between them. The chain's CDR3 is CASSQDGRGSGYTF. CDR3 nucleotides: TGCGCCAGCAGCCAAGATGGGAGGGGAAGTGGCTACACCTTC.

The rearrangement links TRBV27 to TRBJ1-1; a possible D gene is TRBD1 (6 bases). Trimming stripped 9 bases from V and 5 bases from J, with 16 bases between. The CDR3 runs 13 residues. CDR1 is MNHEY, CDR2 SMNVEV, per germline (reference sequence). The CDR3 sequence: CARETGVETEAFF. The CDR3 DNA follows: TGTGCCAGAGAGACAGGCGTAGAGACTGAAGCTTTCTTT.

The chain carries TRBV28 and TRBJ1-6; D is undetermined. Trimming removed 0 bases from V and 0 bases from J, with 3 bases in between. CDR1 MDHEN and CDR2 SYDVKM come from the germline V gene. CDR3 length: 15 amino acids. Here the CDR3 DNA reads TGTGCCAGCAGTTTATGGGCCTCCTATAATTCACCCCTCCACTTT. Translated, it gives CASSLWASYNSPLHF.

This chain's CDR3 is CAWNQAGGTDTQYF. CDR3 in DNA: TGTGCCTGGAACCAAGCGGGAGGGACAGATACGCAGTATTTT. This chain connects TRBV30 to TRBJ2-3; 10 bases match TRBD2. The ends lost 4 bases at V and 3 bases at J; junction bases unmatched: 4. Per the germline V gene, CDR1 is GTSNPN and CDR2 is SVGIG (reference sequence). The CDR3 totals 14 residues.

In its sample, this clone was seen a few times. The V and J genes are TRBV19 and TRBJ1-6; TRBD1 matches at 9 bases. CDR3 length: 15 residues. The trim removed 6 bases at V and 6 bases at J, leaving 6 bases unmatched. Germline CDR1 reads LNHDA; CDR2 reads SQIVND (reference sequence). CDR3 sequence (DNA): TGTGCCAGTAGATACAGGGGGCAAGGTAATTCACCCCTCCACTTT. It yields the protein CASRYRGQGNSPLHF.